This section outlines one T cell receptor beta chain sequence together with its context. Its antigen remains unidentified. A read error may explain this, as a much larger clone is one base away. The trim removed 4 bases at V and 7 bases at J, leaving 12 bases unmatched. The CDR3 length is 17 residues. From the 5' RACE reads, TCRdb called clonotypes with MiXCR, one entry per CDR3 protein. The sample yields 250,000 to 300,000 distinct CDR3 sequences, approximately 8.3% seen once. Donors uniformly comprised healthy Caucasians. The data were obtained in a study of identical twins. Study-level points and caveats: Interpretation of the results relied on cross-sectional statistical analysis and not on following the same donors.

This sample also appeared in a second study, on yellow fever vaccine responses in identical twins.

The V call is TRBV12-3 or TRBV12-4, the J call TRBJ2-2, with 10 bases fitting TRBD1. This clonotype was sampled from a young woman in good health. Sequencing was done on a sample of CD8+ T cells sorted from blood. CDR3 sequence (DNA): TGTGCCAGCAGTTGGCCCCTGACAGGGGGCCACATCGGGGAGCTGTTTTTT. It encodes CASSWPLTGGHIGELFF.